A single sample gave rise to the 20 T cell receptor beta chains below, sequenced in a study of beta chain features in type 1 diabetes (dated by TCRdb to 2016 to 2019). Receptors were amplified or captured by the immunoSEQ multiplex PCR assay. The High Capacity cDNA Reverse Transcription Kit was used to reverse transcribe all of the isolated RNA, meaning that expressed TCRB transcripts were what got sequenced. As stored in TCRdb, this immuneACCESS dataset retains in-frame rearrangements with V and J assigned. A fraction of the clones does not appear; measured against another copy, unresolved V genes explain less than half of the discrepancy, and the remainder lacks a known reason. This sample gives 900,000 or so clones in total; about a sixth of them show up just once. The ten largest clones add up to 0.023% of the sample. The sequenced material came from naive CD4+ T cells from blood. In the paper's terms, the cell subset or site label means: true naive CD4+ T cells. The receptors were gathered from a young woman in good health.

The rearrangement uses TRBV19 and TRBJ1-2, with TRBD1 matching over 7 bases. The germline V gene has CDR1 LNHDA and CDR2 SQIVND (reference sequence). The CDR3 is made up of 16 amino acids. The V segment lost 3 bases and the J segment 4 bases; nucleotides outside the gene matches: 11. CDR3 protein: CASSMAPGGSVYGYTF. The CDR3 nucleotides read TGTGCCAGTAGTATGGCACCAGGGGGTTCGGTCTATGGCTACACCTTC.

This clone was picked up a small number of times. The chain recombines TRBV6-6 with TRBJ2-7; 7 bases are a match to TRBD2. There are 15 residues in the CDR3. CDR1 is MNHNY, CDR2 SVGAGI, per germline (reference sequence). Trimming at V came to 0 bases and at J to 3 bases, leaving 5 bases not matched to a gene. The CDR3 sequence: CASSYSGGTVYEQYF. The CDR3 nucleotides are TGTGCCAGCAGTTACTCGGGGGGGACTGTCTACGAGCAGTACTTC.

The rearrangement links TRBV7-6 to TRBJ2-5; D may be TRBD2 (6 bases). The CDR3 totals 17 residues. Germline values: CDR1 SGHVS, CDR2 FNYEAQ. The ends were cut back, 1 base at V and 5 bases at J, with 20 bases in the middle. DNA of the CDR3: TGTGCCAGCAGCTTAGTATCCGGGGCGGGGATTGTCGAGACCCAGTACTTC. Translation: CASSLVSGAGIVETQYF.

This chain uses TRBV19 with TRBJ2-2; D assignment may be TRBD1 or TRBD2 (5 bases each). V was shortened by 7 bases and J by 2 bases, with 17 bases between the two germline ends. The CDR3 contains 16 residues. CDR1 is LNHDA, CDR2 SQIVND, per germline (reference sequence). The CDR3 region is CASTFYGTSNTGELFF. The CDR3 nucleotides are TGTGCCAGTACGTTTTACGGGACCTCTAACACCGGGGAGCTGTTTTTT.

This rearrangement joins TRBV5-6 to TRBJ2-2; no reliable D call. V was clipped by 4 bases and J by 5 bases, with 6 bases between them. Germline V gives CDR1 SGHDT, CDR2 YYEEEE. The CDR3 consists of 12 residues. The CDR3 here is CASSPRTGELFF. The CDR3 DNA reads as TGTGCCAGCAGCCCAAGGACCGGGGAGCTGTTTTTT.

This chain links TRBV11-2 with TRBJ2-4, with 10 bases aligning to TRBD2. J lost 4 bases, V lost 5 bases, and 5 bases had no gene match. CDR3 length equals 15 residues. CDR1 and CDR2 from the germline V gene are SGHAT and FQNNGV. The CDR3 protein is CASSLLAGRKNIQYF. CDR3 nucleotides: TGTGCCAGCAGCCTACTAGCGGGGCGAAAAAACATTCAGTACTTC.

The chain couples TRBV5-4 to TRBJ2-1, with 7 nucleotides matching TRBD2. Germline lookup yields CDR1 SGHNT and CDR2 YYREEE (reference sequence). This CDR3 has 17 amino acids. The trim removed 0 bases at V and 4 bases at J, leaving 10 bases unmatched. The chain's CDR3 is CASSLGGGPSGYNEQFF. The CDR3 DNA is TGTGCCAGCAGCTTGGGGGGAGGGCCTAGTGGGTACAATGAGCAGTTCTTC.

The chain joins TRBV11-2 to TRBJ2-3; 7 bases match TRBD1. CDR3 length equals 16 residues. The ends lost 4 bases at V and 1 base at J; junction bases unmatched: 8. Germline loops: CDR1 SGHAT, CDR2 FQNNGV. The CDR3 loop is CASSYRQGQGTDTQYF. The CDR3 DNA is TGTGCCAGCAGCTATCGACAGGGCCAGGGCACAGATACGCAGTATTTT. Filled out from reference TRBV11-2 and TRBJ2-3, the complete variable domain reads EAGVAQSPRYKIIEKRQSVAFWCNPISGHATLYWYQQILGQGPKLLIQFQNNGVVDDSQLPKDRFSAERLKGVDSTLKIQPAKLEDSAVYLCASSYRQGQGTDTQYFGPGTRLTVL.

V and J are TRBV4-2 and TRBJ2-7, with a weak D call TRBD2 (6 bases). Germline values: CDR1 LGHNA, CDR2 YNFKEQ. The CDR3 covers 15 residues. V was pared by 0 bases and J by 6 bases, with 15 bases between. CDR3 residues: CASSQDPAGRTEQYF. In DNA, the CDR3 is TGTGCCAGCAGCCAAGATCCTGCAGGGAGGACCGAGCAGTACTTC.

The V gene is TRBV19, the J gene TRBJ2-5, with 9 bases that match TRBD2. This CDR3 has 16 amino acids. V was pared by 4 bases and J by 2 bases, with 8 bases of the junction left unmatched. Germline-derived CDR1 and CDR2 are LNHDA and SQIVND (reference sequence). CDR3 amino acids: CASSRTTSGKQETQYF. The CDR3, as DNA: TGTGCCAGTAGTAGAACGACTAGCGGAAAACAAGAGACCCAGTACTTC.

This clone was seen only a few times. The rearrangement joins TRBV15 to TRBJ1-1, with D possibly being TRBD1 (6 bases). This CDR3 is 14 amino acids long. V shed 7 bases and J shed 0 bases, with 12 bases lying between them. The germline V gene has CDR1 LNHNV and CDR2 YYDKDF (reference sequence). In nucleotides, the CDR3 is TGTGCCACCAATATACAGGGCTTGAACACTGAAGCTTTCTTT. Translation gives CATNIQGLNTEAFF.

In its sample, this clone was seen a few times. This sequence joins TRBV18 and TRBJ2-7; 7 positions match TRBD2. J gave up 6 bases and V 4 bases, and 6 bases lay outside the gene matches. This CDR3 spans 13 amino acids. Germline CDR1 reads KGHSH; CDR2 reads LQKENI. The CDR3 is CASSRGSRGEQYF. The CDR3 DNA follows: TGTGCCAGCTCACGCGGGAGTCGCGGCGAGCAGTACTTC.

This clone was observed a few times. The V gene is TRBV11-2, the J gene TRBJ2-5; D assignment may be TRBD1 or TRBD2 (5 bases each). The CDR3 is 15 residues long. CDR1 and CDR2 (germline): SGHAT, FQNNGV. With 2 bases removed from V and 2 bases from J, the gap between germline ends came to 12 bases. The CDR3 here is CASSLQGTLQETQYF. CDR3 bases: TGTGCCAGCAGCTTACAAGGGACCCTACAAGAGACCCAGTACTTC.

V and J are TRBV7-9 and TRBJ2-7; D is unresolved. V was pared by 4 bases and J by 0 bases, with 10 bases between. CDR3 length: 14 amino acids. The germline gives CDR1 SEHNR, CDR2 FQNEAQ (reference sequence). The CDR3 DNA reads TGTGCCAGCAGCTCGACACCCGGCTCCTACGAGCAGTACTTC. This codes for CASSSTPGSYEQYF.

The chain's CDR3 is CASGEQRRPETQYF. CDR3 nucleotides: TGTGCCAGCGGGGAACAGCGGCGGCCGGAGACCCAGTACTTC. The J gene is TRBJ2-5, the V gene TRBV27, with D tentatively TRBD2 (5 bases). The V gene's germline CDR1 is MNHEY and CDR2 SMNVEV (reference sequence). V was pared by 8 bases and J by 5 bases, with 18 bases between. The CDR3 length is 14 residues.

This sequence joins TRBV7-2 and TRBJ2-1; the D gene could be TRBD1 or TRBD2 (6 bases each). The germline V gene has CDR1 SGHTA and CDR2 FQGNSA. The CDR3 is made up of 14 amino acids. V lost 5 bases, J lost 4 bases, and 12 bases lay in between. DNA for the CDR3: TGTGCCAGCAGCACAGGGACTTATTACAATGAGCAGTTCTTC. It yields the protein CASSTGTYYNEQFF.

The genes are TRBV4-3 and TRBJ2-7; 8 nucleotides agree with TRBD2. Germline assignment: CDR1 LGHNA and CDR2 YSLEER. V shed 2 bases and J 5 bases; nucleotides not matched to a gene: 8. The CDR3 sequence is 15 residues long. The CDR3 spells CASSQQTAGVHEQYF. In nucleotides, the CDR3 is TGCGCCAGCAGCCAACAGACAGCGGGAGTCCACGAGCAGTACTTC.

The chain uses TRBV15 and TRBJ2-1; 8 positions agree with TRBD2. With V trimmed by 5 bases and J by 6 bases, 0 bases remained unmatched. The CDR3 has 12 residues. The germline V gene has CDR1 LNHNV and CDR2 YYDKDF (reference sequence). In DNA, the CDR3 is TGTGCCACCAGCCTAGCGGGCAATGAGCAGTTCTTC. It specifies CATSLAGNEQFF.

The sample holds a few counts of this clone. This chain uses TRBV19 with TRBJ2-4, with unresolved D. Between the trimmed V and J ends, which lost 10 bases and 0 bases, there was a span of 10 bases. Germline V CDR1 and CDR2: LNHDA, SQIVND (reference sequence). The CDR3 sequence is 13 residues long. CDR3 sequence reads: CATREVAKNIQYF. The DNA for the CDR3 is TGTGCCACTAGAGAGGTAGCCAAAAACATTCAGTACTTC.

The chain couples TRBV6-5 to TRBJ1-2; possibly TRBD1 for D (6 bases). This CDR3 is built from 13 residues. V was trimmed by 7 bases and J by 3 bases, leaving 12 bases between them. Germline CDR1 reads MNHEY; CDR2 reads SVGAGI. DNA for the CDR3: TGTGCCAGCACGGACAGCCAGGACTATGGCTACACCTTC. Protein product: CASTDSQDYGYTF.